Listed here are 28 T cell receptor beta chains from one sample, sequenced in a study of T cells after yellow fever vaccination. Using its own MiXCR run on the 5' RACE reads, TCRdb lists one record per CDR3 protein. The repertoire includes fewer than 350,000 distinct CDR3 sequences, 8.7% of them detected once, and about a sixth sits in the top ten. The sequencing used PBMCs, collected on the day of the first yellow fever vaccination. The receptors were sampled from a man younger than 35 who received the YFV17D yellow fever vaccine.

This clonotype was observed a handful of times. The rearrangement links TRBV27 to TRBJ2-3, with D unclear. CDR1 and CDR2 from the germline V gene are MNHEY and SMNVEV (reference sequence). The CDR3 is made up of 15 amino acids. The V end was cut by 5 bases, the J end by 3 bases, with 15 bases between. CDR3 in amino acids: CASSPRRMRTDTQYF. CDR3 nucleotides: TGTGCCAGCAGTCCCAGAAGAATGAGGACAGATACGCAGTATTTT.

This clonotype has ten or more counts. CDR3 sequence reads: CASSLSGGAADTQYF. The CDR3 coding sequence is TGTGCCAGCAGCTTGAGCGGGGGGGCGGCAGATACGCAGTATTTT. The chain carries TRBV7-3 and TRBJ2-3; 10 positions match TRBD2. This CDR3 comprises 15 residues. J gave up 4 bases and V 3 bases, and 4 bases lay outside the gene matches. CDR1 and CDR2 (germline): SGHTA, FQGTGA.

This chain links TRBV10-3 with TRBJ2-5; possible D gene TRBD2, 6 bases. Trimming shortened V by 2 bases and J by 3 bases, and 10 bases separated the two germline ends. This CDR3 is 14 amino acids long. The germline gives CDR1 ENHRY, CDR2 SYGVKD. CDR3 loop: CAISETSLEETQYF. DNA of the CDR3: TGTGCCATCAGTGAGACTAGCTTGGAAGAGACCCAGTACTTC.

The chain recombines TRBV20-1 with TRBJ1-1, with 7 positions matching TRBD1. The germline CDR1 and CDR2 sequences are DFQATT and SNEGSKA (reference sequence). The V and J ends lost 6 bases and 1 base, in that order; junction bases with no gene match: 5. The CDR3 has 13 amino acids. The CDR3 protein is CSAARQGNTEAFF. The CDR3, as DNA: TGCAGTGCGGCCAGACAGGGGAACACTGAAGCTTTCTTT.

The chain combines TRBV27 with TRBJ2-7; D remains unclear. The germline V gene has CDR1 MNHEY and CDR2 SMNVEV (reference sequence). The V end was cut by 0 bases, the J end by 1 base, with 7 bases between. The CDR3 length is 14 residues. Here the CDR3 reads CASSLSPDSYEQYF. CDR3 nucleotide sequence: TGTGCCAGCAGTTTATCGCCCGATTCCTACGAGCAGTACTTC.

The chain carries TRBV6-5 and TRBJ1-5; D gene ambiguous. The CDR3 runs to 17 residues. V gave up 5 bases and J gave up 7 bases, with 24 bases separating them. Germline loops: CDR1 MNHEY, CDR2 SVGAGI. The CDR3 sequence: CASSTGLAPDTGQPQHF. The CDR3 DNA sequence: TGTGCCAGCAGTACCGGACTGGCGCCGGATACGGGGCAGCCCCAGCATTTT.

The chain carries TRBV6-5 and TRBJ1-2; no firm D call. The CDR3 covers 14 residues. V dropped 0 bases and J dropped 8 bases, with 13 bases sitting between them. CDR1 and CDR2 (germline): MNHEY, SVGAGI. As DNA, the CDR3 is TGTGCCAGCAGTTACTCTTCCCGGTTGGTAGGCTACACCTTC. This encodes CASSYSSRLVGYTF.

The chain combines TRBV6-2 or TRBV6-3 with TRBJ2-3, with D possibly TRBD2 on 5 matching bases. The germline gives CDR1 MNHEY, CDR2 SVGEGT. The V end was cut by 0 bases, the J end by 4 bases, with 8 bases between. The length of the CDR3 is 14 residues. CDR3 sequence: CASSYSPSSDTQYF. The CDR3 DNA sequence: TGTGCCAGCAGTTACTCGCCTAGCTCAGATACGCAGTATTTT.

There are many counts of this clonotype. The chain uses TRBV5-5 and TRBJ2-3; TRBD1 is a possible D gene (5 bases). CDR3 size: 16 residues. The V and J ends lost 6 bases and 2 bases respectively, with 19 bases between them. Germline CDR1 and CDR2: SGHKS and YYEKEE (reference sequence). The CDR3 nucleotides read TGTGCCAGCATCCCCTGGGGCCTAGGGGTCACAGATACGCAGTATTTT. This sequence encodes CASIPWGLGVTDTQYF. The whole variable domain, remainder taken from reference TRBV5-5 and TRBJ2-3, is DAGVTQSPTHLIKTRGQQVTLRCSPISGHKSVSWYQQVLGQGPQFIFQYYEKEERGRGNFPDRFSARQFPNYSSELNVNALLLGDSALYLCASIPWGLGVTDTQYFGPGTRLTVL.

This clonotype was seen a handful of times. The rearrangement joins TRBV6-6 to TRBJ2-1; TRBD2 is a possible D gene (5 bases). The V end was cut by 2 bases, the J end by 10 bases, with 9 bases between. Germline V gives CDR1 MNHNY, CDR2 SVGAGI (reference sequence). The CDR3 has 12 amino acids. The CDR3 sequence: CASSYRTGEQFF. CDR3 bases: TGTGCCAGCAGTTACAGGACGGGGGAGCAGTTCTTC.

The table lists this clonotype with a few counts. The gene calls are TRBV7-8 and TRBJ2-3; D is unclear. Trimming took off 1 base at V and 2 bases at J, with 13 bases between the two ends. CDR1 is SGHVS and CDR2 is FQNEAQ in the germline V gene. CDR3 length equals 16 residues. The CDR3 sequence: CASSLGTIRITDTQYF. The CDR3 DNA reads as TGTGCCAGCAGCTTAGGTACGATACGCATCACAGATACGCAGTATTTT.

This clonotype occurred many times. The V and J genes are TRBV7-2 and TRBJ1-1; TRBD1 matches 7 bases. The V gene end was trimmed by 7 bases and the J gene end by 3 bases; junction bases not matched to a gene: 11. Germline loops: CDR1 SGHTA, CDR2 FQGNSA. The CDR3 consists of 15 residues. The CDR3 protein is CASTIVAGGDTEAFF. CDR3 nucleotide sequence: TGTGCCAGCACCATAGTGGCAGGGGGGGACACTGAAGCTTTCTTT.

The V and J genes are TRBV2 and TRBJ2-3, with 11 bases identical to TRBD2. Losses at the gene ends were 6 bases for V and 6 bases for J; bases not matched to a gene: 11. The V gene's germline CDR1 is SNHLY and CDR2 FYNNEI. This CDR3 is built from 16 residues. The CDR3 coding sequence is TGTGCCAGCAGGTTCACCCTAGCGGGGGGCCCCGATACGCAGTATTTT. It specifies CASRFTLAGGPDTQYF.

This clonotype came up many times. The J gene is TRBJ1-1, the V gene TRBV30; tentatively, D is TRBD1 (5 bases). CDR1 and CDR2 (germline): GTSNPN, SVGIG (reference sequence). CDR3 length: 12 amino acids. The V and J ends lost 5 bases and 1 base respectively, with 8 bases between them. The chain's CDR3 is CAWDRQNTEAFF. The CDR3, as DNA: TGTGCCTGGGACAGACAGAACACTGAAGCTTTCTTT.

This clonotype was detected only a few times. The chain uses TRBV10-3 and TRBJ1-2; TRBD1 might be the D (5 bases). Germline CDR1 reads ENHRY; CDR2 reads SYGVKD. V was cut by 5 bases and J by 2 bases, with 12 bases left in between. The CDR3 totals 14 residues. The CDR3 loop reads CAISHTGPNYGYTF. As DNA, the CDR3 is TGTGCCATCAGTCACACGGGGCCAAACTATGGCTACACCTTC.

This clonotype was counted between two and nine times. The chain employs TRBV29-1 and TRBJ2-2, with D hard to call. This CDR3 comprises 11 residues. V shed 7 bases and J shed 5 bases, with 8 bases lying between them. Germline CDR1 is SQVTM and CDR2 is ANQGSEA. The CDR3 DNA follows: TGCAGCGGCCTGCTAACCGGGGAGCTGTTTTTT. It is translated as CSGLLTGELFF.

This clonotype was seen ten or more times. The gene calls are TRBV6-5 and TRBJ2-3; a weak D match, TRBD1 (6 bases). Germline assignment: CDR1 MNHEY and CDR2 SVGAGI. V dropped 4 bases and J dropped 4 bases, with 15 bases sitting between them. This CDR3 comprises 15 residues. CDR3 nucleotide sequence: TGTGCCAGCAGTTCCACAGGGTCTGATGCAGATACGCAGTATTTT. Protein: CASSSTGSDADTQYF.

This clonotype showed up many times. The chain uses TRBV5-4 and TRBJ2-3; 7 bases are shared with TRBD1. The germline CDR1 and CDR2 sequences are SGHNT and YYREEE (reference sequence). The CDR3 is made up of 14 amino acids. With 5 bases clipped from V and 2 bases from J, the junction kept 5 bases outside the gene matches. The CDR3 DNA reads TGTGCCAGCAGGGCAGGGGGTGACACAGATACGCAGTATTTT. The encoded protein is CASRAGGDTDTQYF.

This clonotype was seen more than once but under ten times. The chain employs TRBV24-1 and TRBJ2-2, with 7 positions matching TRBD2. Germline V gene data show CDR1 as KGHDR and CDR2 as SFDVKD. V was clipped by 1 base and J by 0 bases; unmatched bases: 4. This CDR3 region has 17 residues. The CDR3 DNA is TGTGCCACCAGTGATTTTCCGGGACTACCGAACACCGGGGAGCTGTTTTTT. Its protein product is CATSDFPGLPNTGELFF.

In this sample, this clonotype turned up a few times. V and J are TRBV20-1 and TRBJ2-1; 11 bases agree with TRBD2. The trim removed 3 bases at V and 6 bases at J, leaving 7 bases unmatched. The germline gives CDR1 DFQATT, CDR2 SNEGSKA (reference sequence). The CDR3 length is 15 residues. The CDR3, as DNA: TGCAGTGCTAGCCGTAGCGGGGGGGCCGGCAATGAGCAGTTCTTC. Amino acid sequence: CSASRSGGAGNEQFF.

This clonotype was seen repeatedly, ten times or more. This chain's CDR3 is CASSDGTEADTQYF. The CDR3, as DNA: TGTGCCAGCAGCGACGGGACGGAAGCTGATACGCAGTATTTT. This chain uses TRBV5-5 with TRBJ2-3, with D perhaps being TRBD1 or TRBD2 (5 bases each). V lost 4 bases, J lost 6 bases, and 15 bases lay in between. Germline loops: CDR1 SGHKS, CDR2 YYEKEE (reference sequence). The CDR3 has 14 residues.

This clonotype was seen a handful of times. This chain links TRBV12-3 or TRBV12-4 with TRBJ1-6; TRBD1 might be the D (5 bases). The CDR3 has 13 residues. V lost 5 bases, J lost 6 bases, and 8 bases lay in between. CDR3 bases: TGTGCCAGCAGTGGGGGAGTTAATTCACCCCTCCACTTT. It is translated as CASSGGVNSPLHF.

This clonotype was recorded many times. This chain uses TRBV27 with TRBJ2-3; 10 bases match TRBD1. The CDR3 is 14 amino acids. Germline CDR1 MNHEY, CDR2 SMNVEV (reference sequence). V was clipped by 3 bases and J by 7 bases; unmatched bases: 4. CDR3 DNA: TGTGCCAGCAGTTTGCGGGACAGGGGACATACGCAGTATTTT. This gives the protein CASSLRDRGHTQYF.

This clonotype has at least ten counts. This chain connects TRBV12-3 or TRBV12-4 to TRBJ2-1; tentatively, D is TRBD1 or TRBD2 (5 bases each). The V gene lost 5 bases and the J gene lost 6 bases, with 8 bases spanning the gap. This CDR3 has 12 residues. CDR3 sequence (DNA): TGTGCCAGCAGTCGGGACGTCAATGAGCAGTTCTTC. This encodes CASSRDVNEQFF.

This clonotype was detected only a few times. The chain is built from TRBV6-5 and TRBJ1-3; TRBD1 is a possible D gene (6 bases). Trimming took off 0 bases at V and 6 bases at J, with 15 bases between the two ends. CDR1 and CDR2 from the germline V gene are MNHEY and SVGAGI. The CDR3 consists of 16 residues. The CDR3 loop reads CASSYSVQGPKNTIYF. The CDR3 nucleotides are TGTGCCAGCAGTTACTCCGTACAGGGACCCAAAAACACCATATATTTT.

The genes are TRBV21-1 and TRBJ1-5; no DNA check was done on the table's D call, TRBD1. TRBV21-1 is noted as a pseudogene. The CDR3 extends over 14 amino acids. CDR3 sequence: CASSNRKGNQPQHF. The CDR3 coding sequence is TGTGCCAGCAGCAACCGGAAAGGGAATCAGCCCCAGCATTTT.

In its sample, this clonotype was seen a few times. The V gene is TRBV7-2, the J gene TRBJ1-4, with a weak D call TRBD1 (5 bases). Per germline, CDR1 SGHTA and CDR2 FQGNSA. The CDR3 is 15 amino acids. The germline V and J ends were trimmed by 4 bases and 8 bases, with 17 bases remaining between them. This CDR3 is CASSYRGGSGEKLFF. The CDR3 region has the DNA TGTGCCAGCAGCTACCGCGGGGGGAGCGGGGAAAAACTGTTTTTT.

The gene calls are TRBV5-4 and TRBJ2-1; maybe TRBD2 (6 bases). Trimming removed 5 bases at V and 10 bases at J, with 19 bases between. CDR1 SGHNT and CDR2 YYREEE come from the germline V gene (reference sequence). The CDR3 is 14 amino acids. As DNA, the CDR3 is TGTGCCAGCAGGACTGATAGCGGTCGGGTCGAGCAGTTCTTC. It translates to CASRTDSGRVEQFF.